This is a list of T cell receptor beta chains from one sample in a study of T cell changes during pregnancy in multiple sclerosis. Using immunoSEQ multiplex PCR, the repertoire was profiled, and TCRdb retains in-frame clones only, with some absent. The data show around 52,000 clones, 92% seen once. The specimen comprised CD4+ T cells from peripheral blood mononuclear cells, sampled in the second trimester of pregnancy. The receptors were sampled from a female donor with multiple sclerosis, enrolled in a pregnancy study. Both conserved end residues are trimmed from each CDR3.

TRBV21-1 | ASSKGWRLGAF
TRBV28 | ASRLRGSSPYNEQF
TRBV28 | ASARVEQF
TRBV2 | ASRWRTGLTYEQY
TRBV10-3 | AISEIQGLTSAEAF
TRBV19 | ASSTGLAGVDEQF
TRBV5-1 | ASKVLMGQGAIDYGYT
TRBV6-5 | ASSYSNLGGNGYT
TRBV10-3 | ASKTDTTGELF
TRBV29-1 | SVAQQSLGEQY
TRBV28 | ASSYSPAGLNTEAF
TRBV5-6 | ASSLYRGPQNTEAF
TRBV5-8 | ASSFTGGPSNYEQY
TRBV7-9 | ASSLGQGDATEAF
TRBV30 | AWSVRAEDTEAF
TRBV4-2 | ASSQDLDFLSYEQY
TRBV6-5 | ASSSDSQETQY
TRBV6-5 | ASSLPGSNTEAF
TRBV19 | ASSIGHIQETQY
TRBV5-1 | ASRPDRVGNSPLH
TRBV28 | ASRYDSDSNQPQH
TRBV10-1 | ASRSLGLAPADTQY
TRBV5-1 | ASSFTGDNNEQF
TRBV29-1 | SGLSGSQETQY
TRBV7-3 | ASSSSGGANEQF
TRBV18 | ASSPPIAGNTEAF
TRBV25-1 | ASSDQGSYGYT
TRBV18 | ASSRGLATSGGASNEQF
TRBV19 | ASSGWTTTSYNEQF
TRBV5-4 | ASSVKTGRSTEAF
TRBV9 | ASKDSANTEAF
TRBV7-9 | ASSRAPGLPPYEQY
TRBV28 | ASSSGTEGNTIY
TRBV5-5 | ASSLGLAGDTDTQY
TRBV6-1 | ASSEGVANYGYT
TRBV11-2 | ASSPLRGSGTGELF
TRBV7-3 | ASSPTTGSYGYT
TRBV6-6 | ASRGRTGDSTSSTF
TRBV27 | ASSPRTGLDQPQH
TRBV11-2 | ASSLVGTSWDIQY
TRBV25-1 | ASSRQPEGYT
TRBV29-1 | SVGLTYTGELF
TRBV5-6 | ASSLAGQGTDTQY
TRBV18 | ASSRRVGDSGNTIY
TRBV5-1 | ASSPSIQGRNTEAF
TRBV30 | AWSVLPPPGNTIY
TRBV18 | ASSPLPPGQGSYNEQF
TRBV19 | ASTLGTNSGNTIY
TRBV19 | ASSIAGTGATSPLH